The clone carrying this TCR beta chain appeared a few times. Its antigen remains unknown. The data are from a study of CD8 T cells in ankylosing spondylitis. Study results and caveats: Clones linked to the disease showed a CD8+ phenotype. They occurred at relatively low frequencies in peripheral blood. Blood of patients with ankylosing spondylitis appeared to be characterized by a TCR beta motif of several highly homologous variants. Reports of some motif variants in reactive arthritis synovial fluid and blood predate this one.

By quantitative 5'-RACE with molecular barcodes, the TCR beta libraries were made. From the 5' RACE reads, TCRdb called clonotypes with MiXCR, one entry per CDR3 protein. The sample includes roughly 350,000 distinct CDR3 sequences, less than 9.5% of them seen just once. The CDR3 is 14 residues long. Germline assignment: CDR1 MNHNS and CDR2 SASEGT. Between the trimmed V and J ends, which lost 1 base and 5 bases, there was a span of 12 bases. The TCR sequence derives from a male donor with ankylosing spondylitis. Specimen: blood, either unsorted or a sorted T cell fraction (not recorded which). The chain links TRBV6-1 to TRBJ2-7; perhaps TRBD2 as D (5 bases). The CDR3: CASSEEPTGNEQYF. DNA of the CDR3: TGTGCCAGCAGTGAAGAGCCCACCGGGAACGAGCAGTACTTC.